The 4 T cell receptor beta chains below come from one sample, sequenced in a study of blood T cell repertoires in COVID-19. Produced via immunoSEQ multiplex PCR; TCRdb's table is partial and in-frame only. The data hold approximately 250,000 clones, with more than 75% observed a single time. The sequenced sample was PBMCs or T cells enriched from blood (not recorded which). The receptors come from a woman aged 55-70 years in a cohort exposed to, infected with or recovered from COVID-19 (not recorded which).

The chain uses TRBV30 and TRBJ2-7, with 10 bases identical to TRBD1. The CDR3 has 14 residues. The J segment lost 1 base and the V segment lost 5 bases, leaving 5 bases of the junction unmatched. Germline CDR1 and CDR2: GTSNPN and SVGIG (reference sequence). The CDR3 nucleotides are TGTGCCTGGGCACGGGACAGGGGATCCTACGAGCAGTACTTC. As protein: CAWARDRGSYEQYF.

The chain links TRBV28 to TRBJ1-2; unclear D gene. The CDR3 contains 13 residues. Trimming pared 5 bases from V and 5 bases from J, leaving 12 bases between. CDR1 and CDR2 from the germline V gene are MDHEN and SYDVKM. CDR3: CASSRREQYGYTF. DNA for the CDR3: TGTGCCAGCAGTCGCCGGGAGCAGTATGGCTACACCTTC.

The chain uses TRBV5-1 and TRBJ1-6; D perhaps matches TRBD1 (6 bases). The germline CDR1 and CDR2 sequences are SGHRS and YFSETQ. V gave up 1 base and J gave up 5 bases, with 13 bases separating them. This CDR3 region has 16 residues. The CDR3 sequence: CASSLKDRRNNSPLHF. Written as DNA, the CDR3 is TGCGCCAGCAGCTTGAAAGACAGGCGCAATAATTCACCCCTCCACTTT.

This sequence joins TRBV28 and TRBJ1-5; no clear D gene. The V end lost 6 bases, the J end lost 0 bases, and 9 bases lay between the germline ends. This CDR3 comprises 14 residues. The germline V gene has CDR1 MDHEN and CDR2 SYDVKM. CDR3: CASRGPYSNQPQHF. Here the CDR3 DNA reads TGTGCCAGCAGGGGCCCGTATAGCAATCAGCCCCAGCATTTT.